This record concerns one TCR beta chain sequence. Its specificity is not known. These data belong to a study of T cells in localized non-small cell lung cancer. Study-wide findings and caveats: Sequencing involved a lone tumor region, leaving heterogeneity possible. Adjacent lung had a median approximately 57 of the 100 largest tumor clones. Longer overall survival associated with higher blood T cell density; shorter survival with higher adjacent-lung clonality. Measurement of T cell clonality placed uninvolved adjacent lung highest, above the level in tumor.

V gave up 5 bases and J gave up 5 bases, with 13 bases separating them. The length of the CDR3 is 13 residues. Germline values: CDR1 LNHDA, CDR2 SQIVND (reference sequence). Clones were sequenced by immunoSEQ multiplex PCR, and TCRdb holds only the in-frame ones, with some missing. Seen here are about 59,000 clones, 70% to 90% observed once, and the top ten hold around 20%. V and J are TRBV19 and TRBJ2-7; D is uncertain. The sample in question was peripheral blood, obtained before any cancer treatment. The sequence came from a man between 35 and 75 years old with stage I squamous cell lung carcinoma. CDR3 sequence: CASSFQDYDEQYF. The CDR3 DNA reads as TGTGCCAGTAGTTTTCAGGATTATGACGAGCAGTACTTC.